This entry lists 27 T cell receptor beta chains sequenced from one sample in a study of glioma-infiltrating T cells after dendritic cell vaccination. Documented time point: after dendritic cell vaccination, including at tumor progression/relapse. This table comes from immunoSEQ multiplex PCR, and its TCRdb copy is limited to in-frame clones, with some not included. The table includes 65,000 or so clones, around 86% detected once. Source: blood, taken after dendritic cell vaccination. The receptors were sampled from a human donor with glioblastoma.

The chain is built from TRBV29-1 and TRBJ1-6, with a possible D match to TRBD1 (6 bases). Germline V gene data show CDR1 as SQVTM and CDR2 as ANQGSEA. The V gene lost 5 bases and the J gene lost 7 bases, with 12 bases spanning the gap. This CDR3 is 13 amino acids long. CDR3 residues: CSVRQVENSPLHF. The CDR3 DNA sequence: TGCAGCGTTCGACAGGTCGAAAATTCACCCCTCCACTTT.

The V gene is TRBV4-2, the J gene TRBJ2-5; TRBD2 matches at 7 bases. In germline, CDR1 is LGHNA, CDR2 YNFKEQ. The CDR3 is 15 residues long. V shed 1 base, J shed 5 bases, and the junction held 7 bases outside the gene matches. DNA for the CDR3: TGTGCCAGCAGCCAAGTAAGGGGCGGGGGTGAGACCCAGTACTTC. The encoded protein is CASSQVRGGGETQYF.

The chain uses TRBV6-1 and TRBJ1-1; a weak D match, TRBD1 (5 bases). V was trimmed by 7 bases and J by 5 bases, leaving 17 bases between them. Germline CDR1 and CDR2: MNHNS and SASEGT. The CDR3 is made up of 14 amino acids. The CDR3 DNA follows: TGTGCCAGCAAACTGGGGGGGGTTGAAACTGAAGCTTTCTTT. The encoded protein is CASKLGGVETEAFF.

The rearrangement uses TRBV9 and TRBJ2-7, with 11 bases lining up with TRBD2. V was clipped by 0 bases and J by 8 bases; unmatched bases: 13. The CDR3 runs to 17 residues. Germline CDR1 is SGDLS and CDR2 is YYNGEE. Here the CDR3 reads CASSVAVTSGAQGQQYF. The CDR3 DNA reads as TGTGCCAGCAGCGTAGCAGTGACTAGCGGGGCACAGGGGCAGCAGTACTTC.

This chain links TRBV2 with TRBJ1-6, with D possibly being TRBD1 (5 bases). Germline CDR1 and CDR2: SNHLY and FYNNEI. The V and J ends lost 5 bases and 7 bases respectively, with 12 bases between them. This CDR3 region has 14 residues. The CDR3 protein is CASSPGGGNSPLHF. CDR3 DNA: TGTGCCAGCAGTCCCGGGGGTGGAAATTCACCCCTCCACTTT.

This clone was detected once. This chain uses TRBV11-3 with TRBJ2-3, with TRBD1 matching 7 bases. The trim removed 1 base at V and 0 bases at J, leaving 7 bases unmatched. CDR3 length: 17 amino acids. CDR1 and CDR2 from the germline V gene are SGHNT and YENEEA. CDR3 amino acids: CASSLAPGGLSTDTQYF. DNA for the CDR3: TGTGCCAGCAGCTTAGCGCCAGGGGGTTTGAGCACAGATACGCAGTATTTT.

The chain couples TRBV6-5 to TRBJ1-2; D ambiguous. V gave up 0 bases and J gave up 7 bases, with 18 bases separating them. Germline CDR1 reads MNHEY; CDR2 reads SVGAGI. CDR3 length equals 16 residues. The CDR3 spells CASSYSISFGEGGYTF. DNA of the CDR3: TGTGCCAGCAGTTACTCGATTTCGTTCGGGGAAGGTGGCTACACCTTC.

The chain couples TRBV6-7 to TRBJ2-3; TRBD1 aligns across 7 bases. TRBV6-7 is recorded as an ORF, its role being uncertain. With 1 base clipped from V and 3 bases from J, the junction kept 4 bases outside the gene matches. This CDR3 spans 15 amino acids. The CDR3 protein is CASSYFMDRTDTQYF. CDR3 nucleotides: TGTGCCAGCAGTTACTTCATGGACAGGACAGATACGCAGTATTTT.

V is TRBV12-5 and J is TRBJ2-2; maybe TRBD2 (5 bases). CDR1 is LGHNT and CDR2 is FRNRAP in the germline V gene. This CDR3 contains 15 residues. V was clipped by 0 bases and J by 3 bases, with 8 bases between them. The CDR3 nucleotides read TGTGCTAGTGGTTTGGTGGTGGGAGACACCGGGGAGCTGTTTTTT. Translating it yields CASGLVVGDTGELFF. Filled out from reference TRBV12-5 and TRBJ2-2, the complete variable domain reads DARVTQTPRHKVTEMGQEVTMRCQPILGHNTVFWYRQTMMQGLELLAYFRNRAPLDDSGMPKDRFSAEMPDATLATLKIQPSEPRDSAVYFCASGLVVGDTGELFFGEGSRLTVL.

The chain combines TRBV6-6 with TRBJ1-2; 9 nucleotides agree with TRBD1. Germline lookup yields CDR1 MNHNY and CDR2 SVGAGI (reference sequence). The CDR3 loop spans 15 amino acids. With V trimmed by 4 bases and J by 5 bases, 8 bases remained unmatched. CDR3 nucleotides: TGTGCCAGCAGTTCCCCGGGACAGGGAGAGTATGGCTACACCTTC. Amino acids: CASSSPGQGEYGYTF.

CDR3 amino acids: CASGLGDSGGKTQYF. CDR3 coding DNA: TGTGCTAGTGGTTTGGGAGACAGCGGGGGAAAGACCCAGTACTTC. This chain links TRBV12-5 with TRBJ2-5; TRBD2 agrees at 8 bases. V gave up 1 base and J gave up 6 bases; unmatched junction bases: 7. Germline assignment: CDR1 LGHNT and CDR2 FRNRAP. This CDR3 spans 15 amino acids.

The V gene is TRBV11-3, the J gene TRBJ1-1; maybe TRBD1 (5 bases). CDR3 size: 16 residues. The V gene lost 5 bases and the J gene lost 0 bases, with 16 bases spanning the gap. From germline, CDR1 is SGHNT and CDR2 YENEEA. CDR3 amino acids: CASSPVRGAMNTEAFF. As DNA, the CDR3 is TGTGCCAGCAGCCCCGTGCGGGGCGCGATGAACACTGAAGCTTTCTTT.

This rearrangement joins TRBV5-5 to TRBJ1-1, with D possibly being TRBD1 (5 bases). V dropped 4 bases and J dropped 1 base, with 14 bases sitting between them. CDR3 length: 15 amino acids. In germline, CDR1 is SGHKS, CDR2 YYEKEE (reference sequence). The DNA for the CDR3 is TGTGCCAGCAGCCCTTTTGGGACTTCGAACACTGAAGCTTTCTTT. Translated, it gives CASSPFGTSNTEAFF. Full variable domain (outside the CDR3, taken from reference TRBV5-5 and TRBJ1-1): DAGVTQSPTHLIKTRGQQVTLRCSPISGHKSVSWYQQVLGQGPQFIFQYYEKEERGRGNFPDRFSARQFPNYSSELNVNALLLGDSALYLCASSPFGTSNTEAFFGQGTRLTVV.

This rearrangement joins TRBV11-3 to TRBJ2-5; D is perhaps TRBD2 (5 bases). The ends were cut back, 4 bases at V and 5 bases at J, with 14 bases in the middle. The CDR3 contains 14 residues. The V gene's germline CDR1 is SGHNT and CDR2 YENEEA. CDR3 coding DNA: TGTGCCAGCAGCTCACGCGGGTCAGTGGAGACCCAGTACTTC. Translated, it gives CASSSRGSVETQYF.

This clone was recorded only once. This rearrangement joins TRBV18 to TRBJ2-2; 10 bases fit TRBD1. The ends lost 6 bases at V and 7 bases at J; junction bases unmatched: 5. The germline V gene has CDR1 KGHSH and CDR2 LQKENI. The CDR3 runs 14 residues. The CDR3, as DNA: TGTGCCAGCTCGACAGGGGGCTACGACGGGGAGCTGTTTTTT. Its translation is CASSTGGYDGELFF.

The chain recombines TRBV13 with TRBJ2-7, with 7 bases that match TRBD1. Trimming removed 5 bases from V and 2 bases from J; junction bases left unmatched: 12. CDR1 PRHDT and CDR2 FYEKMQ come from the germline V gene (reference sequence). The CDR3 spans 16 residues. As DNA, the CDR3 is TGTGCCAGCAGCCTGGCCGGGGACAGCCCGACCTACGAGCAGTACTTC. Translated: CASSLAGDSPTYEQYF.

The chain carries TRBV5-5 and TRBJ1-4; 8 bases align to TRBD1. The CDR3 has 15 residues. The J segment lost 4 bases and the V segment lost 0 bases, leaving 2 bases of the junction unmatched. In germline, CDR1 is SGHKS, CDR2 YYEKEE (reference sequence). CDR3 nucleotide sequence: TGTGCCAGCAGCTTGGGACAGGGGCTTAATGAAAAACTGTTTTTT. Translation: CASSLGQGLNEKLFF.

J is TRBJ1-6 and V is TRBV2; 9 nucleotides agree with TRBD1. Germline CDR1 and CDR2: SNHLY and FYNNEI. The CDR3 is made up of 14 amino acids. Trimming took 7 bases from V and 9 from J; bases not matched to a gene: 7. The CDR3: CASNSGTGSSPLHF. The CDR3 nucleotides are TGTGCCAGCAATTCCGGGACAGGGAGTTCACCCCTCCACTTT.

The chain couples TRBV11-2 to TRBJ1-1; D perhaps matches TRBD1 (6 bases). V lost 5 bases to trimming and J lost 4 bases, with 11 bases between them. The germline gives CDR1 SGHAT, CDR2 FQNNGV. The CDR3 totals 13 residues. Here the CDR3 DNA reads TGTGCCAGCAGCACTACAGGGTTCACTGAAGCTTTCTTT. Translated: CASSTTGFTEAFF.

The rearrangement uses TRBV6-5 and TRBJ2-7; 7 nucleotides agree with TRBD1. The CDR3 runs to 14 residues. The germline gives CDR1 MNHEY, CDR2 SVGAGI. V gave up 5 bases and J gave up 3 bases; unmatched junction bases: 7. The CDR3 loop is CASSPTTGNYEQYF. CDR3 DNA sequence: TGTGCCAGCAGTCCAACGACAGGGAACTACGAGCAGTACTTC.

The chain is built from TRBV7-9 and TRBJ1-1; tentatively, D is TRBD1 (5 bases). This CDR3 is built from 15 residues. Trimming stripped 3 bases from V and 1 base from J, with 12 bases between. In germline, CDR1 is SEHNR, CDR2 FQNEAQ (reference sequence). CDR3 nucleotide sequence: TGTGCCAGCAGCTTGGGGCAGAGATCGAACACTGAAGCTTTCTTT. It translates to CASSLGQRSNTEAFF.

The chain has TRBV7-6 and TRBJ1-6, with TRBD1 matching 12 bases. The CDR3 is 15 residues long. From germline, CDR1 is SGHVS and CDR2 FNYEAQ. V trimming: 0 bases; J trimming: 9 bases; junction bases outside the gene matches: 0. The CDR3 nucleotides read TGTGCCAGCAGCTTAGCGGGACAGGGGGCTTCACCCCTCCACTTT. Its translation: CASSLAGQGASPLHF.

The CDR3 loop reads CASSQRGRNTEAFF. CDR3 bases: TGTGCCAGCAGCCAAAGGGGCCGGAACACTGAAGCTTTCTTT. This chain connects TRBV6-1 to TRBJ1-1; TRBD1 might be the D (5 bases). The CDR3 is 14 residues long. V lost 6 bases and J 1 base, leaving 12 bases between the germline ends. Germline CDR1 is MNHNS and CDR2 is SASEGT.

The J gene is TRBJ2-2, the V gene TRBV5-1; 11 bases fit TRBD2. CDR3 length: 19 residues. Germline V gene data show CDR1 as SGHRS and CDR2 as YFSETQ. J gave up 5 bases and V 4 bases, and 16 bases lay outside the gene matches. CDR3 region: CASSPPPSGRTGSTGELFF. The CDR3 DNA reads TGCGCCAGCAGCCCGCCTCCTAGCGGGAGGACCGGAAGTACCGGGGAGCTGTTTTTT.

The rearrangement links TRBV4-1 to TRBJ2-3, with 10 bases identical to TRBD2. The CDR3 consists of 16 residues. Germline CDR1 is MGHRA and CDR2 is YSYEKL. Trimming at V came to 5 bases and at J to 4 bases, leaving 9 bases not matched to a gene. The CDR3 DNA reads TGCGCCAGCAGCGGCCTAAGCGGGAGGGCCCCAGATACGCAGTATTTT. It translates to CASSGLSGRAPDTQYF.

This sequence joins TRBV9 and TRBJ2-3; 13 nucleotides align to TRBD2. This CDR3 contains 16 residues. Unmatched junction bases numbered 1, after V lost 0 bases and J lost 3 bases. Germline V lookup: CDR1 SGDLS, CDR2 YYNGEE. CDR3 loop: CASSVGTSGRTDTQYF. For the CDR3, the DNA is TGTGCCAGCAGCGTAGGGACTAGCGGGAGAACAGATACGCAGTATTTT.

This chain links TRBV27 with TRBJ1-6; unclear D gene. The CDR3 is 14 residues long. Trimming pared 3 bases from V and 5 bases from J, leaving 8 bases between. Per germline, CDR1 MNHEY and CDR2 SMNVEV (reference sequence). CDR3 loop: CASSFGRNNSPLHF. The CDR3 bases are TGTGCCAGCAGTTTTGGCAGGAATAATTCACCCCTCCACTTT.